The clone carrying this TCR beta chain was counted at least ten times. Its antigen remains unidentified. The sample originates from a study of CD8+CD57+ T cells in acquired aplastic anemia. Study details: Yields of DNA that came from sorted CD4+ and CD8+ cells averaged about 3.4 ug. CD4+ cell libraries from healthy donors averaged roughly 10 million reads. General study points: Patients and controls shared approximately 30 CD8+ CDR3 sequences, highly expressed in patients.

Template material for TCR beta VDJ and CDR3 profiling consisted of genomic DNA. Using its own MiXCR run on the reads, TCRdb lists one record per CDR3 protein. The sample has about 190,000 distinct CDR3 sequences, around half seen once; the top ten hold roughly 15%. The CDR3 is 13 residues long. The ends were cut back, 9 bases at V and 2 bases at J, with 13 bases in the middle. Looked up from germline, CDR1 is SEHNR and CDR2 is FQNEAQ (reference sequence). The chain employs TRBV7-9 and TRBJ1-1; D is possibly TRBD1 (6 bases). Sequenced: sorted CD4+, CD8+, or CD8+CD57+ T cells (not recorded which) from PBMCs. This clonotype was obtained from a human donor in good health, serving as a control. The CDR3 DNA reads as TGTGCCAGTACCATACAGGGAAACACTGAAGCTTTCTTT. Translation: CASTIQGNTEAFF.